A selection of T cell receptor beta chains follows, all from one sample in a study of T cell responses to AZD1222 COVID-19 vaccine. This table comes from immunoSEQ multiplex PCR, and its TCRdb copy is limited to in-frame clones, with some not included. Of about 160,000 clones in the sample, about 92% were seen once. Sequenced material: peripheral blood, taken on day 0 of MenACWY control vaccination. These TCRs come from an adult in good health. Each CDR3 is given with its conserved first and last residue. A D gene is named only where the DNA matches it firmly. The size entry is marked missing in some rows and otherwise reads once, few, many or a size class.

J gene,clone size,D gene,CDR3 length,V gene,CDR3 DNA,CDR3 protein
TRBJ2-7,.,.,14,TRBV5-4,TGTGCCAGCAGCTTCGACAGCAGCTCCTACGAGCAGTACTTC,CASSFDSSSYEQYF
TRBJ2-1,.,TRBD2,17,TRBV19,TGTGCCAGTAGTTTATCCGGGACTAGCGGGAGTGGAGGCGAGCAGTTCTTC,CASSLSGTSGSGGEQFF
TRBJ1-1,.,.,17,TRBV19,TGTGCCAGTAGTATATCCCCTTGGACAGACATGAACACTGAAGCTTTCTTT,CASSISPWTDMNTEAFF
TRBJ1-5,.,.,13,TRBV3-1/TRBV3-2,TGTGCCAGCAGCCAACTGGGGGATCAGCCCCAGCATTTT,CASSQLGDQPQHF
TRBJ1-6,.,.,14,TRBV5-4,TGTGCCAGCAGCTTGGTAGGGGTAGGTTCACCCCTCCACTTT,CASSLVGVGSPLHF
TRBJ1-4,.,.,12,TRBV18,TGTGCCAGCTCACCACGTAATGAAAAACTGTTTTTT,CASSPRNEKLFF
TRBJ1-4,.,TRBD1,15,TRBV9,TGTGCCAGCAGCCCCACCGGGACAGATAATGAAAAACTGTTTTTT,CASSPTGTDNEKLFF
TRBJ1-4,.,.,15,TRBV5-1,TGCGCCAGCAGCTTGTACACAGGGTCGATCGAAAAACTGTTTTTT,CASSLYTGSIEKLFF
TRBJ1-1,.,TRBD1,15,TRBV29-1,TGCAGCGTTGGGGGCCAAGGGGGCTTAGGGACTGAAGCTTTCTTT,CSVGGQGGLGTEAFF
TRBJ1-1,.,.,17,TRBV5-1,TGCGCCAGCAGCTTGTGGGGGGCAGGACGCATGAACACTGAAGCTTTCTTT,CASSLWGAGRMNTEAFF
TRBJ2-7,.,.,14,TRBV10-1,TGCGCCAGCAAATCCCGGGAACTCGACTACGAGCAGTACTTC,CASKSRELDYEQYF
TRBJ2-7,.,.,11,TRBV6-5,TGTGCCAGCACTAACTTTGCCGAGCAGTACTTC,CASTNFAEQYF
TRBJ1-5,once,.,15,TRBV4-1,TGCGCCAGCAGCCAAGATGGACCACTAGGGCAGCCCCAGCATTTT,CASSQDGPLGQPQHF
TRBJ2-7,.,.,11,TRBV5-6,TGTGCCAGCAGCTTCGCGTACGAGCAGTACTTC,CASSFAYEQYF
TRBJ1-1,few,TRBD1,15,TRBV11-1,TGTGCCAGCACCCGAGAGGGGACAGGTTACACTGAAGCTTTCTTT,CASTREGTGYTEAFF
TRBJ2-7,.,.,15,TRBV5-6,TGTGCCAGCAGCTTCTATCAGGGTAAGACCTACGAGCAGTACTTC,CASSFYQGKTYEQYF
TRBJ1-6,.,.,14,TRBV10-3,TGTGCCATCAGTCGGGGGACTAATAATTCACCCCTCCACTTT,CAISRGTNNSPLHF
TRBJ2-7,.,.,14,TRBV9,TGTGCCAGCAGCGTAGCGGTTTTCTCCTACGAGCAGTACTTC,CASSVAVFSYEQYF
TRBJ2-1,.,TRBD2,15,TRBV9,TGTGCCAGCAGCGTAGGGGGACTAGCAGGGGGTGAGCAGTTCTTC,CASSVGGLAGGEQFF
TRBJ1-2,.,.,15,TRBV3-1/TRBV3-2,TGTGCCAGCAGCCAAGGGACTGCGGTGGTGCGGGGCTACACCTTC,CASSQGTAVVRGYTF
TRBJ1-2,.,TRBD1,14,TRBV14,TGTGCCAGCAGCCAGGACAGGGAGCCTTATGGCTACACCTTC,CASSQDREPYGYTF
TRBJ1-2,.,TRBD1,15,TRBV7-8,TGTGCCAGCAGCTCGACGGACAGGGGGATCTTTGGCTACACCTTC,CASSSTDRGIFGYTF
TRBJ1-2,.,.,12,TRBV29-1,TGCAGCGTTACCGGGACAAACTATGGCTACACCTTC,CSVTGTNYGYTF
TRBJ2-3,.,TRBD2,17,TRBV30,TGTGCCTGGAGTCCTGGGAGGGCCTGGCCTTACCGCGATACGCAGTATTTT,CAWSPGRAWPYRDTQYF
TRBJ1-2,once,.,13,TRBV3-1/TRBV3-2,TGTGCCAGCAGCACGCCCGAGGGCGGTGGCTACACCTTC,CASSTPEGGGYTF
TRBJ1-2,.,TRBD1,16,TRBV4-2,TGTGCCAGCAGCCAAGTCGGGACAGGGGATAACTATGGCTACACCTTC,CASSQVGTGDNYGYTF
TRBJ2-3,.,TRBD2,17,TRBV27,TGTGCCAGCAAGACCCCCAGCGGGAGGGGAGGCACAGATACGCAGTATTTT,CASKTPSGRGGTDTQYF
TRBJ2-7,.,.,15,TRBV15,TGTGCCACCAGCAGAGATTTACAGACCACCTACGAGCAGTACTTC,CATSRDLQTTYEQYF
TRBJ1-5,.,.,14,TRBV28,TGTGCCACCAGAGGGTTGGGTCTAGCGGGGCCCCAGCATTTT,CATRGLGLAGPQHF
TRBJ2-4,.,TRBD2,15,TRBV7-9,TGTGCCAGCAGCCTCCAGACTAGCCACACAGCCATTCAGTACTTC,CASSLQTSHTAIQYF
TRBJ2-1,.,.,15,TRBV6-1,TGTGCCAGCAGTGAACAGGGGTCGCCCTACAATGAGCAGTTCTTC,CASSEQGSPYNEQFF
TRBJ1-2,.,TRBD1,15,TRBV7-2,TGTGCCAGCAGCTTAGGACAGGGCCTCTCCTATGGCTACACCTTC,CASSLGQGLSYGYTF
TRBJ1-2,.,.,14,TRBV13,TGTGCCAGCAGCGGTGGGACGGGGAACTATGGCTACACCTTC,CASSGGTGNYGYTF
TRBJ2-7,.,.,15,TRBV2,TGTGCCAGCAGATACCAGACAGGGACTCCCTACGAGCAGTACTTC,CASRYQTGTPYEQYF
TRBJ2-5,.,TRBD2,18,TRBV3-1/TRBV3-2,TGTGCCAGCAGCCAAGAGTCGAAACTAGCGGGAGGGGGTGAGACCCAGTACTTC,CASSQESKLAGGGETQYF
TRBJ1-1,.,TRBD1,15,TRBV6-5,TGTGCCAGCAGTTACTACAGGGGAGAGAACACTGAAGCTTTCTTT,CASSYYRGENTEAFF
TRBJ2-1,few,.,15,TRBV5-6,TGTGCCAGCAGCAAGACCCTGTATTCCTACAATGAGCAGTTCTTC,CASSKTLYSYNEQFF
TRBJ2-4,.,.,12,TRBV6-2/TRBV6-3,TGTGCCAGCAGTTATAGGGGGAACATTCAGTACTTC,CASSYRGNIQYF
TRBJ1-6,.,TRBD1,15,TRBV2,TGTGCCAGCAGGGCCGGGACAGTAAGGAATTCACCCCTCCACTTT,CASRAGTVRNSPLHF
TRBJ1-2,.,TRBD1,15,TRBV16,TGTGCCAGCAGCCCAGGGACAGGGCTTGGCTATGGCTACACCTTC,CASSPGTGLGYGYTF
TRBJ1-1,.,TRBD1,15,TRBV5-6,TGTGCCAGCAGCCCGACGGACAGGGCGAACACTGAAGCTTTCTTT,CASSPTDRANTEAFF
TRBJ2-1,.,TRBD1,17,TRBV4-3,TGCGCCAGCAGCCAAGAAGGGGGCAGGTCGGGTTACAATGAGCAGTTCTTC,CASSQEGGRSGYNEQFF
TRBJ1-2,.,TRBD1,12,TRBV3-1/TRBV3-2,TGTGCCAGCAGCCCCACAGGGGCCGGCTACACCTTC,CASSPTGAGYTF
TRBJ1-1,.,.,12,TRBV18,TGTGCCAGCTCACCCCTGGACACTGAAGCTTTCTTT,CASSPLDTEAFF
TRBJ1-1,.,TRBD1,15,TRBV7-9,TGTGCCAGCAGCTTATTACAGGGGGGACACACTGAAGCTTTCTTT,CASSLLQGGHTEAFF
TRBJ2-3,.,TRBD2,15,TRBV19,TGTGCCAGTAGTAGGGGACTAGAAAACACAGATACGCAGTATTTT,CASSRGLENTDTQYF
TRBJ2-3,once,.,15,TRBV5-1,TGCGCCAGCAGCTTGGCCAGGGGTATTTTAGATACGCAGTATTTT,CASSLARGILDTQYF
TRBJ1-2,.,.,17,TRBV5-6,TGTGCCAGCAGCCCCCGCCCTGGGGATAGAGTCGGCTATGGCTACACCTTC,CASSPRPGDRVGYGYTF
TRBJ2-2,.,.,14,TRBV18,TGTGCCAGCTCGGGGGCTACCAACACCGGGGAGCTGTTTTTT,CASSGATNTGELFF
TRBJ1-1,.,TRBD1,14,TRBV3-1/TRBV3-2,TGTGCCAGCAGCCGGTCGGACAGGGGTACTGAAGCTTTCTTT,CASSRSDRGTEAFF